The T cell receptor beta chain under discussion was sequenced for a study of cytomegalovirus exposure and HLA in healthy donors. Vbeta (60) and Jbeta (13) primers were used in the PCR. Assay used: immunoSEQ multiplex PCR; TCRdb lists only in-frame clones, some missing. The sample shows some 87,000 clones, around 70% of them seen only once. Whole-study results and caveats: Only CMV serostatus was available as immune exposure information.

Worth noting for this clone: The antigen remains undetermined.

The clonotype originates from a woman between 45 and 60 years old in good health and CMV-seropositive. Source material: PBMCs.

The CDR3 DNA follows: TGTGCCAGCAGCCCCGTCCTGGGCGGGGGCACTGAAGCTTTCTTT. Its protein is CASSPVLGGGTEAFF. The chain couples TRBV28 to TRBJ1-1; D is perhaps TRBD1 (5 bases). Germline V gives CDR1 MDHEN, CDR2 SYDVKM. V dropped 6 bases and J dropped 4 bases, with 18 bases sitting between them. The CDR3 spans 15 residues.